The entry that follows covers one T cell receptor beta chain sequence. The antigen is not known. This record belongs to a study of cytomegalovirus exposure and HLA in healthy donors. The study ran its PCR with 60 Vbeta and 13 Jbeta primers. Clones were sequenced by immunoSEQ multiplex PCR, and TCRdb holds only the in-frame ones, with some missing. The sample carries about 64,000 clones, 65% to 70% recorded once. General study findings and limits: About 87% or about 30% of the time was how often most TCR beta V segments were productive, according to an earlier analysis. The authors considered a cluster of highly shared sequence variants likely to be a sequencing artifact.

This CDR3 spans 12 amino acids. With 9 bases removed from V and 5 bases from J, the gap between germline ends came to 8 bases. The germline CDR1 and CDR2 sequences are SNHLY and FYNNEI. This receptor was taken from a male donor in good health and CMV-seropositive. V usage is TRBV2 and J usage is TRBJ1-6, with D perhaps matching TRBD1 (6 bases). The sequencing input was PBMCs. CDR3 loop: CARGQNNSPLHF. The DNA for the CDR3 is TGTGCCAGAGGACAGAATAATTCACCCCTCCACTTT.